This T cell receptor beta chain stems from a study of blood T cell repertoires in COVID-19. Study as a whole: Italy, Spain and the United States were the sources of the convalescent and acute COVID-19 samples. From T cells, B-cell-depleted T cells, or PBMCs came the material, which was cDNA or gDNA.

Source study methods: Estimation of nucleated cell counts was performed using reference gene primer amplification. This table comes from immunoSEQ multiplex PCR, and its TCRdb copy is limited to in-frame clones, with some not included. V and J calls and clone size come straight from that table; D and trimming were deduced from the DNA. The sample lists tens of thousands of clones, 80% to 95% seen once, with 5.5% in the top ten. To note about this clone: This CDR3 is also generated by other DNA sequences in the sample.

Trimming pared 1 base from V and 2 bases from J, leaving 9 bases between. Germline V gene data show CDR1 as SGHTA and CDR2 as FQGNSA. CDR3 length: 15 amino acids. This chain uses TRBV7-2 with TRBJ2-1; a possible D gene is TRBD1 (6 bases). The sequence was obtained from a woman aged 80 or older with acute or convalescent COVID-19. The material sequenced was peripheral blood. The CDR3 nucleotides read TGTGCCAGCAGCTTAGTACAGGGTACCTACAATGAGCAGTTCTTC. Residues: CASSLVQGTYNEQFF.